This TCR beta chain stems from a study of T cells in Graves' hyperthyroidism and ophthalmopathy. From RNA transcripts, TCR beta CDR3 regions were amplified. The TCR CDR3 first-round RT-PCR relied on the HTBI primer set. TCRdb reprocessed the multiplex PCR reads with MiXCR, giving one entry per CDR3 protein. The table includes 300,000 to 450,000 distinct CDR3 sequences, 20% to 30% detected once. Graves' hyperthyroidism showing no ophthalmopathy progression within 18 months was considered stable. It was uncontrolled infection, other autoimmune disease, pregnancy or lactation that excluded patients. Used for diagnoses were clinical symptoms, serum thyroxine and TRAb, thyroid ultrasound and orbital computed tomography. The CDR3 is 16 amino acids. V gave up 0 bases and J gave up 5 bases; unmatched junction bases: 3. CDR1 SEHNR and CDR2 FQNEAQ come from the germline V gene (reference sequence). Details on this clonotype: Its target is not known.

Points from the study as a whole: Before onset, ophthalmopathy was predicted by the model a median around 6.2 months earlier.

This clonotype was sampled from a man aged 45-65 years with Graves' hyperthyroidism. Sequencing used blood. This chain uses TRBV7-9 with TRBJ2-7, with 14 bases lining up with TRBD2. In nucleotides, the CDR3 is TGTGCCAGCAGCTTAGCCCCGGGACTAGCGGGAGACGAGCAGTACTTC. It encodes CASSLAPGLAGDEQYF. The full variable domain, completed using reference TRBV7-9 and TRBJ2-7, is DTGVSQNPRHKITKRGQNVTFRCDPISEHNRLYWYRQTLGQGPEFLTYFQNEAQLEKSRLLSDRFSAERPKGSFSTLEIQRTEQGDSAMYLCASSLAPGLAGDEQYFGPGTRLTVT.